At least ten counts were recorded for the clone carrying this T cell receptor (beta chain). Its antigen is not known. The data belong to a study of CD8+CD57+ T cells in acquired aplastic anemia. In the study overall: Sorting CD4+ and CD8+ cells gave DNA averaging about 3.1 ug.

Whole-study findings and limits: Roughly 30 sequences, all CD8+ CDR3, were shared between patients and controls. Researchers reported that CD8+ Simpson's diversity was not significantly different in patients versus controls.

Only patients with CD8+CD57+ cell expansion on flow cytometry were chosen for sequencing. Genomic DNA served as template for TCR beta VDJ and CDR3 profiling. TCRdb recomputed calls from the reads with MiXCR, one row per CDR3 protein. This sample has approximately 220,000 distinct CDR3 sequences, with roughly half found just once. The CDR3 spans 12 residues. Germline CDR1 and CDR2: MGHDK and SYGVNS. Trimming removed 4 bases from V and 3 bases from J, with 7 bases in between. This TCR was recovered from a human donor with aplastic anemia. The sequencing sample was made of sorted CD4+, CD8+, or CD8+CD57+ T cells (not recorded which) from PBMCs. The J gene is TRBJ2-7, the V gene TRBV25-1; no reliable D call. CDR3 bases: TGTGCCAGCAGTGTTCAAGGCTACGAGCAGTACTTC. It codes for CASSVQGYEQYF.